A single sample is the source of the 24 T cell receptor beta chains below, sequenced in a study of T cell responses to AZD1222 COVID-19 vaccine. Assay used: immunoSEQ multiplex PCR; TCRdb lists only in-frame clones, some missing. The data contain 120,000 or so clones, about 91% of them singletons. The specimen was peripheral blood, collected on day 0 of AZD1222 vaccination. The receptors were gathered from an adult in good health.

The chain has TRBV7-6 and TRBJ1-4, with D hard to call. The V end lost 5 bases, the J end lost 3 bases, and 7 bases lay between the germline ends. This CDR3 is 13 amino acids long. CDR1 and CDR2 (germline): SGHVS, FNYEAQ. The CDR3 loop is CASSPLPNEKLFF. CDR3 bases: TGTGCCAGCAGCCCGCTCCCTAATGAAAAACTGTTTTTT. Looking up the rest from reference TRBV7-6 and TRBJ1-4 gives the full variable domain: GAGVSQSPRYKVTKRGQDVALRCDPISGHVSLYWYRQALGQGPEFLTYFNYEAQQDKSGLPNDRFSAERPEGSISTLTIQRTEQRDSAMYRCASSPLPNEKLFFGSGTQLSVL.

This chain uses TRBV7-2 with TRBJ1-1; weak D call: TRBD1 (5 bases). The V gene lost 1 base and the J gene lost 9 bases, with 15 bases spanning the gap. The CDR3 is 14 amino acids. Germline V gene data show CDR1 as SGHTA and CDR2 as FQGNSA. CDR3 bases: TGTGCCAGCAGCTTAGGACAGAGGGTTCTTAAAGCTTTCTTT. This sequence encodes CASSLGQRVLKAFF.

This chain uses TRBV21-1 with TRBJ2-7. TRBV21-1 is given as a pseudogene. The CDR3 length is 16 residues. CDR3: CASSKDGTGRSHEQYV. The DNA for the CDR3 is TGTGCCAGCAGCAAAGATGGCACAGGGAGGTCCCACGAGCAGTACGTC.

The chain links TRBV15 to TRBJ1-2; 7 bases align to TRBD1. Germline CDR1 is LNHNV and CDR2 is YYDKDF (reference sequence). V dropped 5 bases and J dropped 8; count of bases not matched to a gene: 11. There are 14 residues in the CDR3. The CDR3 loop reads CATSGWEGAWGYTF. The CDR3 coding sequence is TGTGCCACCAGCGGTTGGGAGGGGGCGTGGGGCTACACCTTC.

The chain couples TRBV6-5 to TRBJ1-2; TRBD1 might be the D (6 bases). V was pared by 9 bases and J by 5 bases, with 19 bases between. The CDR3 length is 14 residues. Germline lookup yields CDR1 MNHEY and CDR2 SVGAGI. CDR3 coding DNA: TGTGCCAGTGGCCCGCAGGGGATCGGATATGGCTACACCTTC. Its protein product is CASGPQGIGYGYTF.

The chain joins TRBV5-8 to TRBJ2-5; D is ambiguous. V lost 4 bases and J lost 2, with 9 bases in between. Looked up from germline, CDR1 is SGHTS and CDR2 is YDEGEE. This CDR3 spans 13 amino acids. CDR3 nucleotides: TGTGCCAGCAGCCGGAAAGGGCAAGAGACCCAGTACTTC. Protein product: CASSRKGQETQYF.

The CDR3: CAISTGDSGAFF. The CDR3 DNA is TGTGCCATCAGTACCGGGGACAGTGGAGCTTTCTTT. V and J are TRBV10-3 and TRBJ1-1, with 7 bases aligning to TRBD1. CDR1 ENHRY and CDR2 SYGVKD come from the germline V gene. V lost 5 bases and J lost 10; bases outside the gene matches: 7. The CDR3 extends over 12 amino acids.

The chain combines TRBV27 with TRBJ1-5, with D maybe TRBD1 (5 bases). V shed 6 bases and J shed 3 bases, with 12 bases lying between them. CDR1 and CDR2 from the germline V gene are MNHEY and SMNVEV (reference sequence). The CDR3 loop spans 14 amino acids. CDR3 residues: CASSLGGVNQPQHF. The CDR3 region has the DNA TGTGCCAGCAGCCTAGGAGGGGTCAATCAGCCCCAGCATTTT.

V usage is TRBV10-3 and J usage is TRBJ2-1, with D uncertain. CDR1 ENHRY and CDR2 SYGVKD come from the germline V gene. The CDR3 spans 13 residues. V lost 9 bases to trimming and J lost 0 bases, with 9 bases between them. CDR3 in amino acids: CAIWTDSYNEQFF. The CDR3 region has the DNA TGTGCCATATGGACGGACTCCTACAATGAGCAGTTCTTC.

The chain recombines TRBV28 with TRBJ1-4; D call uncertain. The CDR3 length is 14 residues. V shed 4 bases and J shed 14 bases, with 20 bases lying between them. The V gene's germline CDR1 is MDHEN and CDR2 SYDVKM. The CDR3 DNA follows: TGTGCCAGCAGTTCACGGACTCCCCGGGAGAGTCTGTTTTTT. Residues: CASSSRTPRESLFF.

The J gene is TRBJ1-1, the V gene TRBV5-4; D is possibly TRBD1 (5 bases). The V and J ends lost 4 bases and 2 bases respectively, with 18 bases between them. Germline CDR1 SGHNT, CDR2 YYREEE (reference sequence). This CDR3 has 16 residues. In DNA form, the CDR3 reads TGTGCCAGCAGCCCAGCGGCAGGCAGGGCTAACACTGAAGCTTTCTTT. It is translated as CASSPAAGRANTEAFF.

The chain couples TRBV28 to TRBJ2-7; 12 bases agree with TRBD2. Unmatched junction bases numbered 0, after V lost 2 bases and J lost 4 bases. The germline gives CDR1 MDHEN, CDR2 SYDVKM. This CDR3 is 14 amino acids long. The CDR3 region has the DNA TGTGCCAGCAGTTTAGGACTAGCGGGATACGAGCAGTACGTC. It encodes CASSLGLAGYEQYV.

The chain has TRBV25-1 and TRBJ2-2, with a tentative D call TRBD2 (6 bases). Germline lookup yields CDR1 MGHDK and CDR2 SYGVNS. The V end was cut by 2 bases, the J end by 6 bases, with 22 bases between. This CDR3 region has 18 residues. CDR3 sequence reads: CASSEQGGLFSFAGELFF. In DNA, the CDR3 is TGTGCCAGCAGTGAACAAGGAGGACTATTCTCCTTTGCCGGGGAGCTGTTTTTT.

The V gene is TRBV10-3, the J gene TRBJ2-1; 9 bases align to TRBD2. CDR1 and CDR2 from the germline V gene are ENHRY and SYGVKD. J was trimmed by 8 bases and V by 8 bases; bases with no gene match: 10. This CDR3 region has 14 residues. The CDR3 nucleotides read TGTGCCATCCGGGAAGCGGGGGGCCCCGATGAGCAGTTCTTC. Amino acid sequence: CAIREAGGPDEQFF.

V and J are TRBV7-9 and TRBJ1-5; weak D call: TRBD1 (6 bases). V lost 0 bases to trimming and J lost 9 bases, with 18 bases between them. CDR3 length: 16 amino acids. Germline assignment: CDR1 SEHNR and CDR2 FQNEAQ (reference sequence). The DNA for the CDR3 is TGTGCCAGCAGCTTAGCTCGTCAGGGGCCAGAAGGGCCCCAGCATTTT. Amino acids: CASSLARQGPEGPQHF.

This clone was detected only once. The chain recombines TRBV6-2 or TRBV6-3 with TRBJ2-5; D possibly matches TRBD1 or TRBD2 (5 bases each). V shed 3 bases and J shed 1 base, with 15 bases lying between them. CDR3 length: 16 residues. In germline, CDR1 is MNHEY, CDR2 SVGEGT. The CDR3 DNA follows: TGTGCCAGCAGTTATGGAGGCACAGGACCCCAAGAGACCCAGTACTTC. Its protein is CASSYGGTGPQETQYF.

The J gene is TRBJ1-2, the V gene TRBV6-6; 9 positions match TRBD1. The CDR3 consists of 15 residues. V dropped 5 bases and J dropped 7; count of bases not matched to a gene: 11. The germline CDR1 and CDR2 sequences are MNHNY and SVGAGI (reference sequence). The CDR3 nucleotides are TGTGCCAGCAGTACCCAAGACAGGGGGGTGGGTGGCTACACCTTC. Its translation is CASSTQDRGVGGYTF.

The CDR3 nucleotides are TGTGCCAGCAGCTGGCCTACAGGGGGGCATGAGCAGTTCTTC. Amino acid sequence: CASSWPTGGHEQFF. The chain carries TRBV5-4 and TRBJ2-1; 8 bases are shared with TRBD1. Unmatched junction bases numbered 7, after V lost 3 bases and J lost 8 bases. CDR1 and CDR2 from the germline V gene are SGHNT and YYREEE (reference sequence). The CDR3 covers 14 residues.

The J gene is TRBJ2-3, the V gene TRBV27; 10 positions match TRBD1. Losses at the gene ends were 5 bases for V and 2 bases for J; bases not matched to a gene: 16. Germline assignment: CDR1 MNHEY and CDR2 SMNVEV (reference sequence). The CDR3 has 19 amino acids. Here the CDR3 reads CASSHLPTYGQGVTDTQYF. The CDR3 DNA reads as TGTGCCAGCAGTCATTTACCGACATATGGACAGGGGGTCACAGATACGCAGTATTTT.

J is TRBJ2-1 and V is TRBV12-3 or TRBV12-4; D perhaps matches TRBD2 (6 bases). The CDR3 extends over 11 amino acids. Trimming pared 3 bases from V and 9 bases from J, leaving 6 bases between. This CDR3 is CASSFGGEQFF. The CDR3 coding sequence is TGTGCCAGCAGTTTCGGGGGTGAGCAGTTCTTC.

The chain carries TRBV10-3 and TRBJ2-7; 10 bases fit TRBD1. The junction had 3 bases not matched to a gene; V was cut back by 4 bases and J by 3 bases. The CDR3 has 14 residues. Germline V CDR1 and CDR2: ENHRY, SYGVKD. DNA of the CDR3: TGTGCCATCAGTGCGGGGACAGGGGTCTACGAGCAGTACTTC. Amino acid sequence: CAISAGTGVYEQYF.

V gene TRBV7-6 combines with J gene TRBJ1-5; maybe TRBD1 (5 bases). This CDR3 is built from 15 residues. Per germline, CDR1 SGHVS and CDR2 FNYEAQ. The V and J ends lost 4 bases and 6 bases respectively, with 16 bases between them. The CDR3 sequence is CASSSSRGVGQPQHF. The CDR3 region has the DNA TGTGCCAGCAGCTCCTCTCGGGGGGTGGGTCAGCCCCAGCATTTT.

The chain couples TRBV14 to TRBJ1-1, with unresolved D. The CDR3 sequence is 13 residues long. Trimming shortened V by 0 bases and J by 0 bases, and 2 bases separated the two germline ends. CDR1 SGHDN and CDR2 FVKESK come from the germline V gene. The CDR3, as DNA: TGTGCCAGCAGCCAAGATTTGAACACTGAAGCTTTCTTT. Residues: CASSQDLNTEAFF.

The chain employs TRBV10-3 and TRBJ1-5; 9 bases match TRBD1. With 4 bases clipped from V and 1 base from J, the junction kept 11 bases outside the gene matches. CDR1 ENHRY and CDR2 SYGVKD come from the germline V gene. The CDR3 spans 18 residues. CDR3 sequence: CAISGFGPGQGSNQPQHF. The CDR3, as DNA: TGTGCCATCAGTGGTTTCGGACCGGGACAGGGAAGCAATCAGCCCCAGCATTTT.